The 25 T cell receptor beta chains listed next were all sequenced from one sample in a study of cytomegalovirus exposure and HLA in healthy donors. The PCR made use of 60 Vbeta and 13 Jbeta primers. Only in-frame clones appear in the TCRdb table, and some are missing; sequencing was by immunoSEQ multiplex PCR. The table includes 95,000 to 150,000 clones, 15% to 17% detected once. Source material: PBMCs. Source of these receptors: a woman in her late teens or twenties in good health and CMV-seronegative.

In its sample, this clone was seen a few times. In DNA form, the CDR3 reads TGTGCCATCAGTGAGGAGGCCTCGGGATACAATGAGCAGTTCTTC. This encodes CAISEEASGYNEQFF. The chain has TRBV10-3 and TRBJ2-1, with D perhaps matching TRBD2 (5 bases). CDR3 length: 15 residues. Germline V gene data show CDR1 as ENHRY and CDR2 as SYGVKD. Between the trimmed V and J ends, which lost 2 bases and 4 bases, there was a span of 12 bases.

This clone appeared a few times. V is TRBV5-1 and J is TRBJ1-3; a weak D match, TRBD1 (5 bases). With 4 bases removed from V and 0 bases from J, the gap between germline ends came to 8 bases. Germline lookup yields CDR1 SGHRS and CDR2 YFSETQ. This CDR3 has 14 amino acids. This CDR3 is CASSQGLSGNTIYF. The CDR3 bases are TGCGCCAGCAGCCAGGGCCTCTCTGGAAACACCATATATTTT.

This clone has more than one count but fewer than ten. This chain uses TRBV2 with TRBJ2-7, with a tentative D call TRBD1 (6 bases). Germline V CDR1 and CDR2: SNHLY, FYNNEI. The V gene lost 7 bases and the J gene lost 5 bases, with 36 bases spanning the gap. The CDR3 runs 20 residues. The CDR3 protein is CASIGTRRSQAKSESNEQYF. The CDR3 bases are TGTGCCAGCATCGGGACAAGGCGCTCTCAAGCCAAATCAGAGAGTAACGAGCAGTACTTC.

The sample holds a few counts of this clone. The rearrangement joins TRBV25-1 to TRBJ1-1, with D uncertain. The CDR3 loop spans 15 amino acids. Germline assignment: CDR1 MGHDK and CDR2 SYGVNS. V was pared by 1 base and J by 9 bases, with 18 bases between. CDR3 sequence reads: CASSELAGKRGKAFF. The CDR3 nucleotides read TGTGCCAGCAGTGAATTAGCGGGGAAGAGAGGGAAAGCTTTCTTT.

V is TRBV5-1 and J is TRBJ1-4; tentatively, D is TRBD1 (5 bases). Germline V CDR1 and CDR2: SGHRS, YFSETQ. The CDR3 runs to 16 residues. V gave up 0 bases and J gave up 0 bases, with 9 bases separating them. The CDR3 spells CASSLGGGTTNEKLFF. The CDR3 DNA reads TGCGCCAGCAGCTTGGGGGGCGGAACAACTAATGAAAAACTGTTTTTT.

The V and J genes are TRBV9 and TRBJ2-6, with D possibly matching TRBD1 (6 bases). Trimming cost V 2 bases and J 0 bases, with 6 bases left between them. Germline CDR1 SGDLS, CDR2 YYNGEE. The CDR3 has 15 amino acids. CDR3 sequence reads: CASSVTGSGANVLTF. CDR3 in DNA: TGTGCCAGCAGCGTGACAGGCTCTGGGGCCAACGTCCTGACTTTC.

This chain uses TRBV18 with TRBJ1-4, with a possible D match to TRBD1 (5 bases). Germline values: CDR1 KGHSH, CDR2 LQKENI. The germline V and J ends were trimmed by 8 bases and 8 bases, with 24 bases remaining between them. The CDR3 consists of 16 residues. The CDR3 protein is CASTPTPGQGYEKLFF. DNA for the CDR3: TGTGCCAGCACCCCCACCCCAGGCCAGGGCTACGAAAAACTGTTTTTT. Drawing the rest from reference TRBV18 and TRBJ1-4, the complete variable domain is NAGVMQNPRHLVRRRGQEARLRCSPMKGHSHVYWYRQLPEEGLKFMVYLQKENIIDESGMPKERFSAEFPKEGPSILRIQQVVRGDSAAYFCASTPTPGQGYEKLFFGSGTQLSVL.

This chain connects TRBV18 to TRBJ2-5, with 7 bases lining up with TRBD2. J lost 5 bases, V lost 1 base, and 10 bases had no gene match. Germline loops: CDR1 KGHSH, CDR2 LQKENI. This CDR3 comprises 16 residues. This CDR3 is CASSPRPRGNGETQYF. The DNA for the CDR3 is TGTGCCAGCTCACCACGGCCGCGGGGGAACGGGGAGACCCAGTACTTC.

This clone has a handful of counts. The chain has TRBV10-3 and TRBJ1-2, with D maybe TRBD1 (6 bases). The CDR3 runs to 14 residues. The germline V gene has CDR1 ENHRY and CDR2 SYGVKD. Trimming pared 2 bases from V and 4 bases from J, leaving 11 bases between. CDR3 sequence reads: CAISEPDRIYGYTF. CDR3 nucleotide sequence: TGTGCCATCAGTGAGCCGGACAGAATCTATGGCTACACCTTC.

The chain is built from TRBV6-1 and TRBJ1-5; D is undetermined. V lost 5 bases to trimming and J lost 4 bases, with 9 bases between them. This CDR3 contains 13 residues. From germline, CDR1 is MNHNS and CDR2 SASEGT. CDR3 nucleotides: TGTGCCAGCAGTTTCGGGGTTAATCAGCCCCAGCATTTT. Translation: CASSFGVNQPQHF.

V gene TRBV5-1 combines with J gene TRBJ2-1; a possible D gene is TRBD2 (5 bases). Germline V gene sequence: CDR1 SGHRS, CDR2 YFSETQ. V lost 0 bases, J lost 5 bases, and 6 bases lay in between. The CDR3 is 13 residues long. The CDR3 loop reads CASSLGTHNEQFF. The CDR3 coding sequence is TGCGCCAGCAGCTTGGGGACTCACAATGAGCAGTTCTTC.

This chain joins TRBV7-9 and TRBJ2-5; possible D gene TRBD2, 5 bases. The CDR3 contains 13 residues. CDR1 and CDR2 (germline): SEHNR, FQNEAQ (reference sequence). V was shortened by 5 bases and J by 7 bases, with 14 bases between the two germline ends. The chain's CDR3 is CASSPDSLGTQYF. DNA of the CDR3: TGTGCCAGCAGCCCGGACTCTCTGGGGACCCAGTACTTC.

The CDR3, as DNA: TGTGCCAGCAGCTCTACCGGGGGGACCCAGTACTTC. The encoded protein is CASSSTGGTQYF. This rearrangement joins TRBV7-7 to TRBJ2-5; possibly TRBD2 for D (6 bases). The ends were cut back, 4 bases at V and 7 bases at J, with 10 bases in the middle. The CDR3 runs 12 residues. CDR1 and CDR2 (germline): SSHAT, FNYEAQ (reference sequence).

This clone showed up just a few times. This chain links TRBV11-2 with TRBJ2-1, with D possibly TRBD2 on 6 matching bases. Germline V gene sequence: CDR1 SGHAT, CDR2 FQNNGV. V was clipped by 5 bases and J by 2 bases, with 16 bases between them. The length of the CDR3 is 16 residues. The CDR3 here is CASSPSWAGTYNEQFF. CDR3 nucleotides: TGTGCCAGCAGCCCGAGTTGGGCGGGGACCTACAATGAGCAGTTCTTC.

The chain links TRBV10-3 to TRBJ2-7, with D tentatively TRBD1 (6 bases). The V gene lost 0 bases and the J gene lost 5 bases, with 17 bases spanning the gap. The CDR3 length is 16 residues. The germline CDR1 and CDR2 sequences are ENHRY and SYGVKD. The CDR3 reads CAISESMQGKENEQYF. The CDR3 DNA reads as TGTGCCATCAGTGAGTCGATGCAGGGGAAGGAAAACGAGCAGTACTTC.

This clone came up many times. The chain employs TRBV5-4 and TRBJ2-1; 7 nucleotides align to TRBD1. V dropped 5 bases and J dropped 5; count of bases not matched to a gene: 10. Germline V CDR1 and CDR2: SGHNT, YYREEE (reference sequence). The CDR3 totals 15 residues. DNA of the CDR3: TGTGCCAGCAGTTCGACAGGGACCCTTCACAATGAGCAGTTCTTC. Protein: CASSSTGTLHNEQFF.

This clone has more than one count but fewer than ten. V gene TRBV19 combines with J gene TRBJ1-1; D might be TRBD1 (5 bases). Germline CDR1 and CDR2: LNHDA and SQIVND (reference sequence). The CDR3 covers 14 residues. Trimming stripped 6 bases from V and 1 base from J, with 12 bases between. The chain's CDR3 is CASSEQQENTEAFF. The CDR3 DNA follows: TGTGCCAGTAGCGAACAACAGGAGAACACTGAAGCTTTCTTT.

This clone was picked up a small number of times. The CDR3 reads CASSTVGTETYEQYF. CDR3 nucleotide sequence: TGTGCCAGCAGTACGGTCGGGACAGAGACCTACGAGCAGTACTTC. This chain links TRBV6-6 with TRBJ2-7; 7 bases are a match to TRBD1. J gave up 2 bases and V 5 bases, and 9 bases lay outside the gene matches. The CDR3 covers 15 residues. Germline CDR1 MNHNY, CDR2 SVGAGI (reference sequence).

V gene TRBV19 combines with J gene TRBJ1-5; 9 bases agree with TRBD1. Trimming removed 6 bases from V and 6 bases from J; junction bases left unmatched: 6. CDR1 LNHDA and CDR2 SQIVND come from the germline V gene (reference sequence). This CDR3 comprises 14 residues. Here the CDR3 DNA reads TGTGCCAGTAGCCTCACAGGGGGCGTTCAGCCCCAGCATTTT. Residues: CASSLTGGVQPQHF.

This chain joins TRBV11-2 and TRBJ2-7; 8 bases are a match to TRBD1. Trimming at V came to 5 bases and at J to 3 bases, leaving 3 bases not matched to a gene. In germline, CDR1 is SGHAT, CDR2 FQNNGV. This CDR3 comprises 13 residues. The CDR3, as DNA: TGTGCCAGCAGCGCTGGACAGGGCTACGAGCAGTACTTC. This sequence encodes CASSAGQGYEQYF.

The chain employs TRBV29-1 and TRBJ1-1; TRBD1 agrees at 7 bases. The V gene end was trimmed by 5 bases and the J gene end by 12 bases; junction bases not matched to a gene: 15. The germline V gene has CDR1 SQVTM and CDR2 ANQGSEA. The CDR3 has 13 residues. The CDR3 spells CSVYTDRVGETFF. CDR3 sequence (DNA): TGCAGCGTTTATACTGACAGGGTCGGAGAAACTTTCTTT.

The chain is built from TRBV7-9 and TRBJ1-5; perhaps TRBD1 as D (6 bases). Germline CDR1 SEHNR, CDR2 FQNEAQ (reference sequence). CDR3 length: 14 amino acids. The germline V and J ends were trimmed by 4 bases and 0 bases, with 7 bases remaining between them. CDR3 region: CASSSDSSNQPQHF. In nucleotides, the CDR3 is TGTGCCAGCAGCTCGGACAGTAGCAATCAGCCCCAGCATTTT.

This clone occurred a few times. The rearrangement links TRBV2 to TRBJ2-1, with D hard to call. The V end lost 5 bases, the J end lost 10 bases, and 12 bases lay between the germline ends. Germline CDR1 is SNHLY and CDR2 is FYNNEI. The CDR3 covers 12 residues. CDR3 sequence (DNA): TGTGCCAGCAGTTCCCAGTTGGGCGAGCAGTTCTTC. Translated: CASSSQLGEQFF.

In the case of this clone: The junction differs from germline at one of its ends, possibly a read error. The CDR3 here is CASTLGTGSSYEQYF. In DNA form, the CDR3 reads TGTGCCAGCACCTTAGGGACAGGGAGCTCCTACGAGCAGTACTTC. The chain links TRBV7-2 to TRBJ2-7; 9 bases fit TRBD1. The CDR3 has 15 residues. The germline V gene encodes CDR1 SGHTA and CDR2 FQGNSA.

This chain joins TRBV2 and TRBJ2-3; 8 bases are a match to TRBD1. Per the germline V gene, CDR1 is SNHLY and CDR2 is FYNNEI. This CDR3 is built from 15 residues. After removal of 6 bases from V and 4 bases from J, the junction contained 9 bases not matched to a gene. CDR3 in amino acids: CASRARTGTPDTQYF. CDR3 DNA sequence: TGTGCCAGCAGGGCCCGGACAGGGACGCCAGATACGCAGTATTTT.